This TCR beta chain emerged from a study of blood T cell repertoires in COVID-19. Overall study context: The United States, Italy and Spain supplied acute and convalescent COVID-19 samples. Nucleic acid was either cDNA or gDNA, and it came from T cells, B-cell-depleted T cells, or PBMCs.

Trimming took 0 bases from V and 5 from J, leaving 16 bases between them. Germline lookup yields CDR1 SGHRS and CDR2 YFSETQ. This CDR3 region has 16 residues. Per the original data handling: Estimated nucleated cell counts came from reference gene primer amplification. TCRdb's table, derived via immunoSEQ multiplex PCR, lists solely in-frame clones and lacks some. That table supplies the V and J calls and clone size; D and trimming were determined from the DNA. This sample yields 95,000 to 150,000 clones, of which roughly four fifths are seen a single time; 4% to 5.5% belongs to the top ten. The chain is built from TRBV5-1 and TRBJ2-3, with a possible D match to TRBD1 (6 bases). Input material: peripheral blood. This clonotype was sampled from an older woman with acute or convalescent COVID-19. For the CDR3, the DNA is TGCGCCAGCAGCTTGGGTGGTCAGGGACACGTAGATACGCAGTATTTT. It is translated as CASSLGGQGHVDTQYF.